This T cell receptor beta chain was sequenced during a study of CD8+ T cells in alopecia areata. Overall study: Among treated patients, oral tofacitinib was administered at 5 to 10 mg twice daily. Tofacitinib treatment spanned 6 to 18 months, with 6 months off drug afterward. Study-wide results and limits: Sequenced scalp T cells also include alphabeta T cells resident in normal skin.

Germline CDR1 and CDR2: SGHTA and FQGNSA. CDR3 length equals 16 residues. V lost 2 bases, J lost 1 base, and 14 bases lay in between. Cell sorting was applied to PBMCs, and CD4+ and CD8+ T cells were collected. It was cDNA, reverse transcribed from extracted RNA, that served as the sequencing template. Produced via immunoSEQ multiplex PCR; TCRdb's table is partial and in-frame only. This table holds some 120,000 clones, roughly 54% found once. In the case of this clone: Its cognate antigen is unknown.

This clonotype originated in a human donor with alopecia areata. The starting material was CD4+ T cells sorted from blood, obtained at week 0. The genes are TRBV7-2 and TRBJ1-1; D gene unclear. CDR3 nucleotides: TGTGCCAGCAGCTTAAGTGGAACATATCAGAACACTGAAGCTTTCTTT. This codes for CASSLSGTYQNTEAFF.